The 17 T cell receptor beta chains in this list originate from one sample, sequenced in a study of vaccination effects on CD4 cells after COVID-19. For these receptors, no antigen is known. Antigen-specific CD4+ T cells were expanded (with viral peptide pools) by the ViraFEST assay ahead of sequencing. Following culture for approximately ten days, CD4+ T cells were isolated. No vaccinee had earlier SARS-CoV-2 infection, and nucleocapsid antibodies were negative. Measured with immunoSEQ multiplex PCR; TCRdb has only the in-frame clones, and not every one. The sample consists of 55,000 to 80,000 clones, approximately 70% of them appearing once. The sample was CD4+ T cells from PBMCs cultured with HCoV-OC43 spike peptides, taken before COVID-19 vaccination. As for subset: HCoV-OC43 spike overlapping peptide pool stimulation. The receptors come from a human donor who received a COVID-19 vaccine.

This clone has only a few counts. The V and J genes are TRBV3-1 (or the pseudogene TRBV3-2) and TRBJ2-5, with 10 bases that match TRBD1. There are 15 residues in the CDR3. V was clipped by 3 bases and J by 4 bases; unmatched bases: 5. Germline CDR1 and CDR2: LGHDT and YNNKEL (reference sequence). DNA for the CDR3: TGTGCCAGCAGCCACTTGACAGGGGGCCGAGAGACCCAGTACTTC. Translated: CASSHLTGGRETQYF.

This clone was recorded once. The chain uses TRBV14 and TRBJ2-4; the match to TRBD1 covers 9 bases. From germline, CDR1 is SGHDN and CDR2 FVKESK. J gave up 4 bases and V 0 bases, and 13 bases lay outside the gene matches. CDR3 length: 19 residues. The CDR3 sequence is CASSQDRTGTGLSKNIQYF. CDR3 in DNA: TGTGCCAGCAGCCAAGATCGTACCGGGACAGGGCTTTCGAAAAACATTCAGTACTTC. Complete variable domain (other parts from reference TRBV14 and TRBJ2-4): EAGVTQFPSHSVIEKGQTVTLRCDPISGHDNLYWYRRVMGKEIKFLLHFVKESKQDESGMPNNRFLAERTGGTYSTLKVQPAELEDSGVYFCASSQDRTGTGLSKNIQYFGAGTRLSVL.

The rearrangement joins TRBV24-1 to TRBJ1-5; tentatively, D is TRBD1 (6 bases). Trimming pared 2 bases from V and 2 bases from J, leaving 9 bases between. CDR3 length equals 15 residues. CDR1 is KGHDR, CDR2 SFDVKD, per germline. The CDR3, as DNA: TGTGCCACCAGTGATTCGGGGGGCGGCAATCAGCCCCAGCATTTT. The encoded protein is CATSDSGGGNQPQHF.

This clone has only a few counts. V usage is TRBV7-2 and J usage is TRBJ1-2, with D maybe TRBD1 (5 bases). The V gene's germline CDR1 is SGHTA and CDR2 FQGNSA. The CDR3 has 13 amino acids. The ends were cut back, 1 base at V and 6 bases at J, with 9 bases in the middle. For the CDR3, the DNA is TGTGCCAGCAGCTTAGTGGGGGGGAATGGCTACACCTTC. Its translation is CASSLVGGNGYTF.

The V call is TRBV24-1, the J call TRBJ1-2; D is undetermined. The CDR3 covers 12 residues. Trimming removed 4 bases at V and 3 bases at J, with 5 bases between. The V gene's germline CDR1 is KGHDR and CDR2 SFDVKD. Here the CDR3 DNA reads TGTGCCACCAGTGACTCTTACTATGGCTACACCTTC. It is translated as CATSDSYYGYTF.

The rearrangement joins TRBV5-4 to TRBJ2-5, with TRBD2 matching over 11 bases. From germline, CDR1 is SGHNT and CDR2 YYREEE (reference sequence). Germline trimming cut 4 bases from V and 4 bases from J; bases unmatched to any gene: 6. The CDR3 is 15 residues long. CDR3: CASSRVAGGTETQYF. In DNA, the CDR3 is TGTGCCAGCAGCCGGGTAGCGGGGGGGACAGAGACCCAGTACTTC.

V and J are TRBV28 and TRBJ1-1, with D unclear. The CDR3 extends over 14 amino acids. Germline V gives CDR1 MDHEN, CDR2 SYDVKM. Trimming shortened V by 1 base and J by 5 bases, and 11 bases separated the two germline ends. The CDR3, as DNA: TGTGCCAGCAGTTTATCAGCGATGGAAACTGAAGCTTTCTTT. Its translation is CASSLSAMETEAFF.

The chain employs TRBV4-2 and TRBJ2-6, with TRBD2 matching 16 bases. J lost 2 bases, V lost 5 bases, and 9 bases had no gene match. CDR3 size: 20 residues. The germline gives CDR1 LGHNA, CDR2 YNFKEQ. CDR3 loop: CASSVRGTSGGEAGANVLTF. CDR3 DNA: TGTGCCAGCAGCGTAAGGGGGACTAGCGGGGGGGAGGCTGGGGCCAACGTCCTGACTTTC.

The DNA for the CDR3 is TGTGCCAGTAGTATAAGCGGGGGCCTTGGAAACACCATATATTTT. Translating gives CASSISGGLGNTIYF. The chain is built from TRBV19 and TRBJ1-3, with D possibly TRBD1 on 6 matching bases. Looked up from germline, CDR1 is LNHDA and CDR2 is SQIVND (reference sequence). The CDR3 runs 15 residues. V lost 2 bases to trimming and J lost 3 bases, with 11 bases between them.

The V gene is TRBV7-2, the J gene TRBJ2-1, with TRBD2 identical over 13 bases. Germline CDR1 and CDR2: SGHTA and FQGNSA. This CDR3 contains 19 residues. The V and J ends lost 4 bases and 0 bases, in that order; junction bases with no gene match: 9. The CDR3: CASSSPSTSGGTSYNEQFF. The CDR3 coding sequence is TGTGCCAGCAGCTCCCCCTCGACTAGCGGGGGGACCTCCTACAATGAGCAGTTCTTC.

The chain has TRBV2 and TRBJ1-5; no definite D call. V was shortened by 3 bases and J by 4 bases, with 7 bases between the two germline ends. Per the germline V gene, CDR1 is SNHLY and CDR2 is FYNNEI. The CDR3 extends over 13 amino acids. CDR3 in amino acids: CASSDLLNQPQHF. The CDR3 nucleotides read TGTGCCAGCAGTGATCTATTGAATCAGCCCCAGCATTTT.

The J gene is TRBJ1-1, the V gene TRBV5-8; 8 bases fit TRBD1. Germline values: CDR1 SGHTS, CDR2 YDEGEE. The CDR3 has 18 amino acids. V lost 7 bases, J lost 0 bases, and 17 bases stayed unmatched. The CDR3 sequence is CASPNYVWDRRLNTEAFF. CDR3 sequence (DNA): TGTGCCAGCCCAAATTATGTGTGGGACAGGAGACTGAACACTGAAGCTTTCTTT.

This chain links TRBV12-3 or TRBV12-4 with TRBJ2-2; D possibly corresponds to TRBD1 (5 bases). The CDR3 extends over 13 amino acids. Between the trimmed V and J ends, which lost 4 bases and 7 bases, there was a span of 10 bases. CDR3 sequence: CASSSGFGGELFF. CDR3 in DNA: TGTGCCAGCAGTTCAGGGTTTGGCGGGGAGCTGTTTTTT.

The genes are TRBV6-5 and TRBJ2-2; no definite D call. The CDR3 totals 14 residues. The germline gives CDR1 MNHEY, CDR2 SVGAGI. The V end was cut by 7 bases, the J end by 2 bases, with 11 bases between. The CDR3 region is CASIVHRNTGELFF. As DNA, the CDR3 is TGTGCCAGCATAGTACACCGAAACACCGGGGAGCTGTTTTTT.

In this sample, this clone turned up a few times. J is TRBJ2-2 and V is TRBV11-2, with D perhaps TRBD1 (5 bases). The germline V and J ends were trimmed by 2 bases and 1 base, with 14 bases remaining between them. This CDR3 region has 17 residues. The germline CDR1 and CDR2 sequences are SGHAT and FQNNGV. The CDR3 sequence: CASSLMQGSLNTGELFF. CDR3 nucleotide sequence: TGTGCCAGCAGCTTAATGCAGGGAAGTTTGAACACCGGGGAGCTGTTTTTT.

The chain combines TRBV19 with TRBJ1-4, with D hard to call. Deletions cut 7 bases from V and 8 bases from J, with 20 bases between. Germline V CDR1 and CDR2: LNHDA, SQIVND (reference sequence). This CDR3 spans 15 amino acids. This CDR3 is CASKSGTGNREKLFF. Written as DNA, the CDR3 is TGTGCCAGTAAATCGGGAACTGGCAACAGAGAAAAACTGTTTTTT.

In DNA form, the CDR3 reads TGTGCCAGTAGTCGGGACAGGGGCACAACTGAGCAGTTCTTC. This gives the protein CASSRDRGTTEQFF. V is TRBV19 and J is TRBJ2-1; TRBD1 agrees at 10 bases. Trimming removed 5 bases from V and 9 bases from J; junction bases left unmatched: 7. CDR3 length equals 14 residues. Germline CDR1 and CDR2: LNHDA and SQIVND (reference sequence).